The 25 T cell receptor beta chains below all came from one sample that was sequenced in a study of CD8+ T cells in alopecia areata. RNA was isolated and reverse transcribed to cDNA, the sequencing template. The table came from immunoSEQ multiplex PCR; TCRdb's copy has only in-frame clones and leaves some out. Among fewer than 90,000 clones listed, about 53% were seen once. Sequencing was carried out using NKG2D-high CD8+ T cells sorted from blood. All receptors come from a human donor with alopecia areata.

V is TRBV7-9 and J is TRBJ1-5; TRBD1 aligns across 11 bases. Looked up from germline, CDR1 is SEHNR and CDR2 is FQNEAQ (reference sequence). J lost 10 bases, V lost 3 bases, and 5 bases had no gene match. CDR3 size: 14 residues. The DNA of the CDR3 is TGTGCCAGCAGCTTGGGGACAGGGGGACACCCCCAGCATTTT. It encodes CASSLGTGGHPQHF.

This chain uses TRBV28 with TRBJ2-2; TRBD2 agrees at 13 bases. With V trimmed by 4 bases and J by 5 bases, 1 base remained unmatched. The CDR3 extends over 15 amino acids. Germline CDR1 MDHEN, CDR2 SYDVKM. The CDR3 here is CASSWGLAGTGELFF. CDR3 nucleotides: TGTGCCAGCAGTTGGGGACTAGCGGGAACCGGGGAGCTGTTTTTT.

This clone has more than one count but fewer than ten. CDR3 sequence reads: CSVEDPEGYYNSYNEQFF. CDR3 in DNA: TGCAGCGTTGAAGATCCAGAGGGGTACTATAACTCCTACAATGAGCAGTTCTTC. V and J are TRBV29-1 and TRBJ2-1; the D call may be TRBD1 or TRBD2 (5 bases each). The germline gives CDR1 SQVTM, CDR2 ANQGSEA. This CDR3 comprises 18 residues. Trimming removed 0 bases at V and 0 bases at J, with 18 bases between.

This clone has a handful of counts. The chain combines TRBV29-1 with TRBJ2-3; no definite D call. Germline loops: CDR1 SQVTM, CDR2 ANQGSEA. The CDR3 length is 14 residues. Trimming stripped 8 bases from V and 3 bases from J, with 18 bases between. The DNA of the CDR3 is TGCAGCTCCACCCTGAGTACCAGGACAGATACGCAGTATTTT. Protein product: CSSTLSTRTDTQYF.

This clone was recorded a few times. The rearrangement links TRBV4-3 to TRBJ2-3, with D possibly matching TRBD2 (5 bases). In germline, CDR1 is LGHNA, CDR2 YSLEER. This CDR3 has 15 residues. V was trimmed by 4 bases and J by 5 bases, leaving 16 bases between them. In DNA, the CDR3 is TGCGCCAGCAGCCCCTCCGTCGGGGTAGGAGATACGCAGTATTTT. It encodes CASSPSVGVGDTQYF.

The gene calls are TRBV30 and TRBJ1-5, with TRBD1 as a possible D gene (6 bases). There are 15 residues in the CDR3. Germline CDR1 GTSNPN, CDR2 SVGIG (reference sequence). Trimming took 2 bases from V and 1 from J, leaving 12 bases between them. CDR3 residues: CAWSLGAVSNQPQHF. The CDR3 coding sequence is TGTGCCTGGAGTTTGGGGGCGGTCAGCAATCAGCCCCAGCATTTT. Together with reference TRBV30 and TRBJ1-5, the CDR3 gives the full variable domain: SQTIHQWPATLVQPVGSPLSLECTVEGTSNPNLYWYRQAAGRGLQLLFYSVGIGQISSEVPQNLSASRPQDRQFILSSKKLLLSDSGFYLCAWSLGAVSNQPQHFGDGTRLSIL.

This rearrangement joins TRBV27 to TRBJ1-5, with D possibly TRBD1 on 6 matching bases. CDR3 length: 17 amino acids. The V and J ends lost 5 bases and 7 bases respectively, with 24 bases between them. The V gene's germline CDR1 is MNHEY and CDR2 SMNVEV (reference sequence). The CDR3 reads CASSQLPVTGLEQPQHF. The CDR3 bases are TGTGCCAGCAGTCAACTCCCCGTAACAGGGCTTGAGCAGCCCCAGCATTTT.

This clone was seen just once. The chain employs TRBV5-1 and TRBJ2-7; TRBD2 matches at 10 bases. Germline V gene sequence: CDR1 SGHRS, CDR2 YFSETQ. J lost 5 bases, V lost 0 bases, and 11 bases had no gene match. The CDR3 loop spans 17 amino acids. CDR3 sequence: CASSLGPITLAGDEQYF. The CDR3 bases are TGCGCCAGCAGCTTGGGACCAATCACGCTAGCGGGAGACGAGCAGTACTTC. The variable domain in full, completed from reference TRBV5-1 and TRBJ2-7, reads KAGVTQTPRYLIKTRGQQVTLSCSPISGHRSVSWYQQTPGQGLQFLFEYFSETQRNKGNFPGRFSGRQFSNSRSEMNVSTLELGDSALYLCASSLGPITLAGDEQYFGPGTRLTVT.

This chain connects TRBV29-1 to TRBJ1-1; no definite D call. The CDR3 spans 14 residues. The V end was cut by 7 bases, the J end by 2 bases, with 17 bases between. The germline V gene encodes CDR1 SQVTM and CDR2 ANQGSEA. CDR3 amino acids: CSGTGIMSNTEAFF. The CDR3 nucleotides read TGCAGCGGAACCGGGATTATGAGTAACACTGAAGCTTTCTTT.

Here the CDR3 reads CASSLLTGGYYGYTF. The DNA for the CDR3 is TGTGCCAGCAGTTTACTAACAGGCGGGTACTATGGCTACACCTTC. The chain uses TRBV27 and TRBJ1-2; a weak D match, TRBD1 (5 bases). CDR3 length equals 15 residues. The V end lost 2 bases, the J end lost 3 bases, and 13 bases lay between the germline ends. Germline V gene lookup returns CDR1 MNHEY and CDR2 SMNVEV (reference sequence).

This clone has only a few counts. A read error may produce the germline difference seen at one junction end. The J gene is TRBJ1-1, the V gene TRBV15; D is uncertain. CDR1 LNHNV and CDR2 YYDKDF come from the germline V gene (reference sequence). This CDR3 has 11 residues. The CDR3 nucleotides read TGTGCCACCAGCAGCAACAGTGAAGCTTTCTTT. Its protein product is CATSSNSEAFF. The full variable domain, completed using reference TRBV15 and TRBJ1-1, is DAMVIQNPRYQVTQFGKPVTLSCSQTLNHNVMYWYQQKSSQAPKLLFHYYDKDFNNEADTPDNFQSRRPNTSFCFLDIRSPGLGDTAMYLCATSSNSEAFFGQGTRLTVV.

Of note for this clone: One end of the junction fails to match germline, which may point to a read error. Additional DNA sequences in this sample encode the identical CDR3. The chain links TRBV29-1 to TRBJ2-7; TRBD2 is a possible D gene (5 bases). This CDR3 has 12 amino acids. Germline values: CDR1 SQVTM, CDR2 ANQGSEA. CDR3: CSVELEGSEQYF. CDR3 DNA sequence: TGCAGCGTTGAACTTGAGGGCTCAGAGCAGTACTTT.

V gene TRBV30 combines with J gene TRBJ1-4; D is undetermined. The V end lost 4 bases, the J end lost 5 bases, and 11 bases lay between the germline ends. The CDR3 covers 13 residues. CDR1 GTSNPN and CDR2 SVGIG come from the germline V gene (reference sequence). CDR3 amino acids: CAWNEGLNEKLFF. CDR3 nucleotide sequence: TGTGCCTGGAATGAAGGCCTCAATGAAAAACTGTTTTTT.

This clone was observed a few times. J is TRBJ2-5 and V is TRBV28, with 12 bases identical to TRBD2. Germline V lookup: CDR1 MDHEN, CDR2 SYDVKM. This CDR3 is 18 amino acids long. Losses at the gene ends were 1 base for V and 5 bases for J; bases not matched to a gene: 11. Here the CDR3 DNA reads TGTGCCAGCAGTTTATCCGGCCTAGCGGGAGGGTTGACGGAGACCCAGTACTTC. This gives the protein CASSLSGLAGGLTETQYF.

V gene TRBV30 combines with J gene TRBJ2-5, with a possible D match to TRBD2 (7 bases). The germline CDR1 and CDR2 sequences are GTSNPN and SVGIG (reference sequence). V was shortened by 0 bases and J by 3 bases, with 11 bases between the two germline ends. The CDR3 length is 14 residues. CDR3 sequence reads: CAWSVGAGEETQYF. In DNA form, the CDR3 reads TGTGCCTGGAGTGTGGGGGCGGGGGAAGAGACCCAGTACTTC.

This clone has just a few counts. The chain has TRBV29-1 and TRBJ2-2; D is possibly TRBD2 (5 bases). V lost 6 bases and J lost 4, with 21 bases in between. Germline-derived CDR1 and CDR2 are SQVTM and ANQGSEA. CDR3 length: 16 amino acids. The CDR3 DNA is TGCAGCGTCGACCTGTTTCCGGGATCGGTCACCGGGGAGCTGTTTTTT. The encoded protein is CSVDLFPGSVTGELFF.

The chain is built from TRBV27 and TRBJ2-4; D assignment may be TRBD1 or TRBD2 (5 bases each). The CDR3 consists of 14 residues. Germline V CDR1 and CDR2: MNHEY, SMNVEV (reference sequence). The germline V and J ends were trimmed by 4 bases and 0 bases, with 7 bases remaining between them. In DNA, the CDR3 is TGTGCCAGCAGTTCTGGGACAGCCAAAAACATTCAGTACTTC. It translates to CASSSGTAKNIQYF.

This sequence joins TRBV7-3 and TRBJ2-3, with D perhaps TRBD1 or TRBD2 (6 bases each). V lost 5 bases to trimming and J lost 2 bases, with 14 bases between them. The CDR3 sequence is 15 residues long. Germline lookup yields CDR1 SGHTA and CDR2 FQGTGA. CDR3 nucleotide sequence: TGTGCCAGCAGCAGCTCGGGGGCCTTCACAGATACGCAGTATTTT. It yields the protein CASSSSGAFTDTQYF.

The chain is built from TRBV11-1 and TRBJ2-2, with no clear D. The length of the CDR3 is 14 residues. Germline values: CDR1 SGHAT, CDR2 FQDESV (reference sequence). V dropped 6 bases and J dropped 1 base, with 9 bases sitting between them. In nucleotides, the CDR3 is TGTGCCAGCAGTAGAAAGGGGAACACCGGGGAGCTGTTTTTT. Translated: CASSRKGNTGELFF. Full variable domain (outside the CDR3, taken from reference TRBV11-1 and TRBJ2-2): EAEVAQSPRYKITEKSQAVAFWCDPISGHATLYWYRQILGQGPELLVQFQDESVVDDSQLPKDRFSAERLKGVDSTLKIQPAELGDSAMYLCASSRKGNTGELFFGEGSRLTVL.

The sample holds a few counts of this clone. CDR3 residues: CASSQGGPGRSGNTIYF. The CDR3 DNA reads as TGTGCCAGCAGCCAAGGAGGTCCGGGCCGCTCTGGAAACACCATATATTTT. V is TRBV14 and J is TRBJ1-3; D call uncertain. V gave up 1 base and J gave up 0 bases, with 13 bases separating them. The germline V gene has CDR1 SGHDN and CDR2 FVKESK. There are 17 residues in the CDR3.

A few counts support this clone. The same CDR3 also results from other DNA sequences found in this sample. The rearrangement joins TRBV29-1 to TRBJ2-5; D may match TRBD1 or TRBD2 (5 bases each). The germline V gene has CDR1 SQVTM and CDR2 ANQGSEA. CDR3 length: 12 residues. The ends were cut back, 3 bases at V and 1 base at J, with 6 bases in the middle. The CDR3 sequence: CSVDGGQETQYF. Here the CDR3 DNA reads TGCAGCGTTGATGGGGGCCAAGAGACCCAGTACTTC.

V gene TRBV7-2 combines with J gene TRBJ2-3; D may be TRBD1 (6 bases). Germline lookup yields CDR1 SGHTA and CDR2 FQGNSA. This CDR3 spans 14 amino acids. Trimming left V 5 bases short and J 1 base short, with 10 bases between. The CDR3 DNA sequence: TGTGCCAGCAGCACACCAGGGGGCACAGATACGCAGTATTTT. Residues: CASSTPGGTDTQYF.

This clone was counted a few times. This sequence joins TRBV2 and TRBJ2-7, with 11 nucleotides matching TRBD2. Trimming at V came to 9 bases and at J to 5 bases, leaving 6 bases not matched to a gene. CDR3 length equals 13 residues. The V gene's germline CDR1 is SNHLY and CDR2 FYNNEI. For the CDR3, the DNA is TGTGCCAGTAGCGGGGGGGCGTCGAACGAGCAGTACTTC. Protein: CASSGGASNEQYF.

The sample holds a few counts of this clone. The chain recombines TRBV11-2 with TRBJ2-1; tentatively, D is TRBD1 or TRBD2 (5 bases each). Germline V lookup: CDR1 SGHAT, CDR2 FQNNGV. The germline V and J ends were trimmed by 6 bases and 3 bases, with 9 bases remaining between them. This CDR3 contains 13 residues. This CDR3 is CASRRGVYNEQFF. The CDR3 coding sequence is TGTGCCAGCAGAAGAGGGGTCTACAATGAGCAGTTCTTC.

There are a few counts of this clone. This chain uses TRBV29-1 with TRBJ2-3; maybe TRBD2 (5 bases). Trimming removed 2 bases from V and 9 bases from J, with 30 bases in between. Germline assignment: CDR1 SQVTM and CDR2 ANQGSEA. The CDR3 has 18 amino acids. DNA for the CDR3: TGCAGCGTTGAATCAGAGGAGGACGCCTCAAGGCCTTTGGGGACGCAGTATTTT. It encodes CSVESEEDASRPLGTQYF.